The clone carrying this T cell receptor (beta chain) came up once. Data came from immunoSEQ multiplex PCR; TCRdb stores just in-frame clones and leaves some out. This table holds a few hundred thousand clones, 80% to 90% found once. The CDR3 sequence is 14 residues long. Trimming pared 2 bases from V and 2 bases from J, leaving 10 bases between. CDR1 and CDR2 from the germline V gene are LNHDA and SQIVND (reference sequence). The data derive from a study of blood T cell repertoires in COVID-19. The chain carries TRBV19 and TRBJ2-7, with a possible D match to TRBD2 (6 bases). The receptor was isolated from a man aged 35 to 55 in a cohort exposed to, infected with or recovered from COVID-19 (not recorded which). The sample consisted of PBMCs or T cells enriched from blood (not recorded which). The CDR3 region is CASSIRGTAYEQYF. The CDR3 DNA reads as TGTGCCAGTAGTATACGAGGGACTGCCTACGAGCAGTACTTC.